Listed here are 17 T cell receptor beta chains from one sample, sequenced in a study of identical twins. From the 5' RACE reads, TCRdb called clonotypes with MiXCR, one entry per CDR3 protein. The sample has a few hundred thousand distinct CDR3 sequences; more than 9% are singletons. These records were also assigned to another study, of yellow fever vaccine responses in identical twins.

The sequencing input was CD8+ T cells sorted from blood. Receptors were obtained from a woman under 30 in good health.

The genes are TRBV27 and TRBJ2-1; possible D gene TRBD1, 5 bases. Germline V lookup: CDR1 MNHEY, CDR2 SMNVEV (reference sequence). The V gene lost 0 bases and the J gene lost 6 bases, with 9 bases spanning the gap. CDR3 length: 14 residues. CDR3 bases: TGTGCCAGCAGTTTATCAGGGGCCGGCAATGAGCAGTTCTTC. This encodes CASSLSGAGNEQFF.

The sample holds a few counts of this clonotype. The rearrangement links TRBV11-2 to TRBJ2-7; D not certain. The CDR3 extends over 14 amino acids. Germline V CDR1 and CDR2: SGHAT, FQNNGV. V was trimmed by 1 base and J by 4 bases, leaving 11 bases between them. DNA for the CDR3: TGTGCCAGCAGCTTAGGACCGGCCGGGTACGAGCAGTACGTC. Protein product: CASSLGPAGYEQYV.

This clonotype was seen a handful of times. J is TRBJ2-3 and V is TRBV2; possible D gene TRBD2, 5 bases. This CDR3 has 15 amino acids. The germline V and J ends were trimmed by 0 bases and 0 bases, with 7 bases remaining between them. Germline V gene data show CDR1 as SNHLY and CDR2 as FYNNEI. CDR3 bases: TGTGCCAGCAGTGAAGCAGCGGCCAGCACAGATACGCAGTATTTT. This translates into CASSEAAASTDTQYF.

The table lists this clonotype with a few counts. The V call is TRBV7-9, the J call TRBJ2-1; D remains ambiguous. Trimming stripped 7 bases from V and 5 bases from J, with 6 bases between. Germline assignment: CDR1 SEHNR and CDR2 FQNEAQ (reference sequence). The CDR3 sequence is 11 residues long. CDR3 sequence (DNA): TGTGCCAGCAAGTCCCACAATGAGCAGTTCTTC. Amino acids: CASKSHNEQFF.

The V call is TRBV7-2, the J call TRBJ2-2, with TRBD2 matching 7 bases. With 0 bases clipped from V and 4 bases from J, the junction kept 11 bases outside the gene matches. CDR3 length: 18 amino acids. Germline loops: CDR1 SGHTA, CDR2 FQGNSA. Here the CDR3 DNA reads TGTGCCAGCAGCTTAGCCCTCGGACTAGTCGTGGGCACCGGGGAGCTGTTTTTT. This gives the protein CASSLALGLVVGTGELFF.

The V gene is TRBV24-1, the J gene TRBJ1-5; no firm D call. The germline gives CDR1 KGHDR, CDR2 SFDVKD. The CDR3 has 14 amino acids. The V end lost 7 bases, the J end lost 0 bases, and 9 bases lay between the germline ends. As DNA, the CDR3 is TGTGCCACCAGCGGCTCTTATAGCAATCAGCCCCAGCATTTT. Amino acid sequence: CATSGSYSNQPQHF.

This clonotype has more than one count but fewer than ten. The V and J genes are TRBV5-1 and TRBJ2-7; D ambiguous. Trimming took 4 bases from V and 0 from J, leaving 11 bases between them. The CDR3 consists of 14 residues. Germline CDR1 and CDR2: SGHRS and YFSETQ. Here the CDR3 reads CASSLPTGSYEQYF. For the CDR3, the DNA is TGCGCCAGCAGCCTACCGACGGGCTCCTACGAGCAGTACTTC. The variable domain in full, with the rest retrieved from reference TRBV5-1 and TRBJ2-7, is KAGVTQTPRYLIKTRGQQVTLSCSPISGHRSVSWYQQTPGQGLQFLFEYFSETQRNKGNFPGRFSGRQFSNSRSEMNVSTLELGDSALYLCASSLPTGSYEQYFGPGTRLTVT.

This clonotype was detected only a few times. This chain links TRBV11-3 with TRBJ1-1, with 8 bases identical to TRBD1. Trimming at V came to 5 bases and at J to 6 bases, leaving 8 bases not matched to a gene. Germline assignment: CDR1 SGHNT and CDR2 YENEEA. This CDR3 is built from 14 residues. CDR3 sequence reads: CASSRTGGRAEAFF. The CDR3 DNA reads as TGTGCCAGCAGCCGTACAGGGGGTAGGGCTGAAGCTTTCTTT.

The J gene is TRBJ2-3, the V gene TRBV11-1; TRBD2 might be the D (7 bases). V lost 4 bases and J 5 bases, leaving 25 bases between the germline ends. This CDR3 has 18 residues. Germline V CDR1 and CDR2: SGHAT, FQDESV (reference sequence). The CDR3 sequence: CASSSPPWGGKKEDTQYF. The CDR3 DNA reads as TGTGCCAGCAGCTCACCACCGTGGGGGGGCAAGAAAGAAGATACGCAGTATTTT.

This rearrangement joins TRBV3-1 to TRBJ1-2, with 7 bases matching TRBD1. V gave up 2 bases and J gave up 3 bases; unmatched junction bases: 3. This CDR3 region has 14 residues. Germline V gene sequence: CDR1 LGHDT, CDR2 YNNKEL (reference sequence). CDR3 nucleotide sequence: TGTGCCAGCAGCCAACAAGGGGGCTACTATGGCTACACCTTC. Translation: CASSQQGGYYGYTF.

The V gene is TRBV7-8, the J gene TRBJ2-7; D ambiguous. The CDR3 spans 14 residues. Trimming took 5 bases from V and 3 from J, leaving 14 bases between them. CDR1 SGHVS and CDR2 FQNEAQ come from the germline V gene. CDR3 sequence (DNA): TGTGCCAGCAGCCCCCGCTTGGGGTACTACGAGCAGTACGTC. Translation gives CASSPRLGYYEQYV.

The rearrangement joins TRBV29-1 to TRBJ2-5, with a tentative D call TRBD1 (6 bases). This CDR3 has 13 residues. V was pared by 4 bases and J by 0 bases, with 9 bases between. Germline V gives CDR1 SQVTM, CDR2 ANQGSEA. CDR3 region: CSVVGQYQETQYF. CDR3 bases: TGCAGCGTTGTTGGACAGTACCAAGAGACCCAGTACTTC.

The rearrangement uses TRBV27 and TRBJ2-1, with D perhaps matching TRBD1 or TRBD2 (5 bases each). The CDR3 totals 15 residues. Deletions cut 7 bases from V and 0 bases from J, with 13 bases between. Per the germline V gene, CDR1 is MNHEY and CDR2 is SMNVEV (reference sequence). This CDR3 is CASNLEGRSYNEQFF. The CDR3 nucleotides read TGTGCCAGCAACCTAGAGGGGCGCTCCTACAATGAGCAGTTCTTC.

V usage is TRBV28 and J usage is TRBJ2-2, with 7 bases aligning to TRBD1. Trimming at V came to 3 bases and at J to 1 base, leaving 5 bases not matched to a gene. The CDR3 contains 16 residues. Germline lookup yields CDR1 MDHEN and CDR2 SYDVKM. The CDR3 sequence is CASSFSDRQNTGELFF. The CDR3 region has the DNA TGTGCCAGCAGTTTTTCGGACAGGCAGAACACCGGGGAGCTGTTTTTT.

This clonotype came up a few times. This chain uses TRBV20-1 with TRBJ2-3; D is unclear. Deletions cut 6 bases from V and 7 bases from J, with 23 bases between. Germline CDR1 reads DFQATT; CDR2 reads SNEGSKA (reference sequence). There are 15 residues in the CDR3. The CDR3 nucleotides read TGCAGTGCCCTACCCGACATGGATCTAAGTAATACGCAGTATTTT. It codes for CSALPDMDLSNTQYF.

Written as DNA, the CDR3 is TGTGCCAGCAGTTATGCCGCCCTGGGCGCAAAACTGTTTTTT. Protein: CASSYAALGAKLFF. The rearrangement uses TRBV6-5 and TRBJ1-4; D unclear. This CDR3 has 14 amino acids. CDR1 is MNHEY, CDR2 SVGAGI, per germline. Trimming took off 3 bases at V and 10 bases at J, with 15 bases between the two ends.

This clonotype was detected only a few times. The gene calls are TRBV3-1 and TRBJ2-5; 9 bases map to TRBD2. The CDR3 contains 13 residues. The V gene's germline CDR1 is LGHDT and CDR2 YNNKEL (reference sequence). J was trimmed by 5 bases and V by 4 bases; bases with no gene match: 2. The CDR3 bases are TGTGCCAGCAGCCCGAGCGGGAGGGAGACCCAGTACTTC. Its protein product is CASSPSGRETQYF.